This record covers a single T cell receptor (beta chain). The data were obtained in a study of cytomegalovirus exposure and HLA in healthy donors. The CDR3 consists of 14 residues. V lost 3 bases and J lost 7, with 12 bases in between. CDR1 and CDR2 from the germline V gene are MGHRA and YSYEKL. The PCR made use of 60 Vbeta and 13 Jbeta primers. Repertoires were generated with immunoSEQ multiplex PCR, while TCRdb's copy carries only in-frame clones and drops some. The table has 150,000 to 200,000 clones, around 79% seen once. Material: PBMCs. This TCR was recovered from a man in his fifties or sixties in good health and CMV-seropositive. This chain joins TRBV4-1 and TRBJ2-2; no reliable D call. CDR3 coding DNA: TGCGCCAGCAGCCATGAGGTTCGGAACGGGGAGCTGTTTTTT. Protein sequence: CASSHEVRNGELFF.